What follows are 15 T cell receptor beta chains derived from one specimen sequenced in a study of T cell responses to AZD1222 COVID-19 vaccine (dated by TCRdb to the early 2020s). The time point label of this sample denotes: baseline before first vaccination. Libraries were prepared through the immunoSEQ multiplex PCR assay. TCRdb's version of the immuneACCESS table is confined to in-frame rearrangements and falls short of the full clone set. An unresolved V gene accounts for under half of the shortfall where checked; the remainder is of unknown origin. For this sample there are 200,000 or so clones; approximately 92% appear just once. The top ten clones comprise more than 9% of the sample. The material sequenced was peripheral blood, taken on day 0 of AZD1222 vaccination. Receptor source: an adult in good health.

The chain is built from TRBV18 and TRBJ1-1; D possibly corresponds to TRBD1 (5 bases). The CDR3 runs to 15 residues. V lost 0 bases to trimming and J lost 0 bases, with 8 bases between them. Per germline, CDR1 KGHSH and CDR2 LQKENI. The CDR3 sequence is CASSPPLGLNTEAFF. The CDR3 region has the DNA TGTGCCAGCTCACCACCTCTGGGGCTGAACACTGAAGCTTTCTTT.

This clone was found once. This rearrangement joins TRBV7-3 to TRBJ1-5; D may be TRBD1 (5 bases). This CDR3 spans 18 amino acids. The V and J ends lost 4 bases and 1 base respectively, with 20 bases between them. Per germline, CDR1 SGHTA and CDR2 FQGTGA. The CDR3 protein is CASSSHRRRPGSNQPQHF. The CDR3 region has the DNA TGTGCCAGCAGCTCGCACAGGAGAAGGCCGGGCAGCAATCAGCCCCAGCATTTT.

The chain couples TRBV15 to TRBJ2-2, with TRBD1 as a possible D gene (5 bases). The CDR3 totals 14 residues. Germline V CDR1 and CDR2: LNHNV, YYDKDF (reference sequence). V was pared by 1 base and J by 3 bases, with 6 bases between. The CDR3 region has the DNA TGTGCCACCAGCAGAGCACAGGACACCGGGGAGCTGTTTTTT. Its protein is CATSRAQDTGELFF.

The chain recombines TRBV18 with TRBJ2-1; a weak D match, TRBD2 (6 bases). The CDR3 is 14 residues long. CDR1 and CDR2 (germline): KGHSH, LQKENI. V shed 1 base and J shed 7 bases, with 11 bases lying between them. DNA of the CDR3: TGTGCCAGCTCACCACTGGGGACTGGAAATGAGCAGTTCTTC. This gives the protein CASSPLGTGNEQFF.

The chain recombines TRBV5-6 with TRBJ2-7, with D possibly being TRBD2 (6 bases). The CDR3 is 19 residues long. Germline assignment: CDR1 SGHDT and CDR2 YYEEEE. V gave up 4 bases and J gave up 6 bases, with 32 bases separating them. CDR3 bases: TGTGCCAGCAGCCTCTGGGTAGGGGACTTAGTTAAGGGAGCGCGCGAGCAGTACTTC. Protein sequence: CASSLWVGDLVKGAREQYF.

The chain recombines TRBV14 with TRBJ1-1; D might be TRBD1 (5 bases). CDR3 length equals 15 residues. Trimming took 7 bases from V and 1 from J, leaving 16 bases between them. Germline-derived CDR1 and CDR2 are SGHDN and FVKESK. The CDR3 region is CASNKGPWGNTEAFF. Here the CDR3 DNA reads TGTGCCAGCAACAAGGGGCCTTGGGGGAACACTGAAGCTTTCTTT.

The CDR3 is CASSPRGISTDTQYF. The CDR3 region has the DNA TGTGCCAGCAGCCCGCGGGGGATTAGCACAGATACGCAGTATTTT. The V call is TRBV7-9, the J call TRBJ2-3, with 7 bases aligning to TRBD2. Germline V gene lookup returns CDR1 SEHNR and CDR2 FQNEAQ (reference sequence). CDR3 length: 15 amino acids. The V gene end was trimmed by 5 bases and the J gene end by 0 bases; junction bases not matched to a gene: 5. Filled out from reference TRBV7-9 and TRBJ2-3, the complete variable domain reads DTGVSQNPRHKITKRGQNVTFRCDPISEHNRLYWYRQTLGQGPEFLTYFQNEAQLEKSRLLSDRFSAERPKGSFSTLEIQRTEQGDSAMYLCASSPRGISTDTQYFGPGTRLTVL.

The J gene is TRBJ1-6, the V gene TRBV28; D possibly corresponds to TRBD1 (6 bases). Deletions cut 6 bases from V and 10 bases from J, with 16 bases between. The CDR3 is 14 residues long. The V gene's germline CDR1 is MDHEN and CDR2 SYDVKM. CDR3 nucleotides: TGTGCCAGCAGCAGGGGTAATGGCTGGTCACCCCTCCACTTT. Amino acids: CASSRGNGWSPLHF.

The chain has TRBV6-5 and TRBJ1-5; D is perhaps TRBD1 (6 bases). Germline CDR1 is MNHEY and CDR2 is SVGAGI. Trimming cost V 5 bases and J 6 bases, with 14 bases left between them. The CDR3 totals 14 residues. This chain's CDR3 is CASSPTGLIQPQHF. CDR3 sequence (DNA): TGTGCCAGCAGTCCAACAGGGCTCATTCAGCCCCAGCATTTT.

J is TRBJ2-1 and V is TRBV27, with D possibly matching TRBD1 (5 bases). The V gene's germline CDR1 is MNHEY and CDR2 SMNVEV (reference sequence). V was cut by 7 bases and J by 8 bases, with 18 bases left in between. This CDR3 is built from 14 residues. In DNA, the CDR3 is TGTGCCAGCAAGAGGAAACAGGCCGGTGATGAGCAGTTCTTC. It codes for CASKRKQAGDEQFF.

V and J are TRBV2 and TRBJ2-1; D unclear. V lost 6 bases to trimming and J lost 9 bases, with 12 bases between them. The CDR3 is 12 amino acids. Germline V lookup: CDR1 SNHLY, CDR2 FYNNEI. CDR3 protein: CASSQNLPEQFF. DNA for the CDR3: TGTGCCAGCAGCCAGAACCTCCCTGAGCAGTTCTTC.

The chain is built from TRBV10-3 and TRBJ2-1; 7 bases fit TRBD1. V dropped 6 bases and J dropped 3; count of bases not matched to a gene: 8. Germline loops: CDR1 ENHRY, CDR2 SYGVKD. The CDR3 covers 15 residues. This chain's CDR3 is CAIRRQGAIYNEQFF. As DNA, the CDR3 is TGTGCCATCAGGAGACAGGGCGCCATCTACAATGAGCAGTTCTTC.

The CDR3 sequence: CASRSGGLSYGYTF. The CDR3 bases are TGTGCCAGTAGGTCGGGGGGGTTGAGCTATGGCTACACCTTC. The J gene is TRBJ1-2, the V gene TRBV19, with a weak D call TRBD1 (5 bases). CDR3 length equals 14 residues. Germline values: CDR1 LNHDA, CDR2 SQIVND (reference sequence). Deletions cut 6 bases from V and 4 bases from J, with 15 bases between. Looking up the rest from reference TRBV19 and TRBJ1-2 gives the full variable domain: DGGITQSPKYLFRKEGQNVTLSCEQNLNHDAMYWYRQDPGQGLRLIYYSQIVNDFQKGDIAEGYSVSREKKESFPLTVTSAQKNPTAFYLCASRSGGLSYGYTFGSGTRLTVV.

This chain connects TRBV28 to TRBJ2-1; D is uncertain. CDR3 length equals 11 residues. From germline, CDR1 is MDHEN and CDR2 SYDVKM. V lost 5 bases and J 7 bases, leaving 6 bases between the germline ends. The CDR3: CASSRLNEQFF. In DNA, the CDR3 is TGTGCCAGCAGTCGCTTGAATGAGCAGTTCTTC.

The gene calls are TRBV6-6 and TRBJ2-2; TRBD1 matches at 10 bases. J lost 6 bases, V lost 8 bases, and 3 bases had no gene match. The germline V gene encodes CDR1 MNHNY and CDR2 SVGAGI (reference sequence). CDR3 length: 13 residues. CDR3 protein: CASGGTGAGELFF. DNA of the CDR3: TGTGCCAGCGGAGGGACAGGGGCCGGGGAGCTGTTTTTT.